One and the same sample provided the 11 T cell receptor beta chains below, sequenced in a study of T cell changes during pregnancy in multiple sclerosis. The table came from immunoSEQ multiplex PCR; TCRdb's copy has only in-frame clones and leaves some out. The sample holds around 100,000 clones, around nine tenths seen once. Sequenced here: peripheral blood, sampled in the second trimester of pregnancy. The receptors stem from a female donor in good health, enrolled as a control in a pregnancy study.

The chain recombines TRBV6-5 with TRBJ2-7, with unresolved D. V shed 0 bases and J shed 0 bases, with 12 bases lying between them. CDR1 is MNHEY, CDR2 SVGAGI, per germline. This CDR3 has 16 amino acids. As DNA, the CDR3 is TGTGCCAGCAGTTACTCGGGCAGCATCAGCTCCTACGAGCAGTACTTC. Residues: CASSYSGSISSYEQYF.

The rearrangement uses TRBV4-2 and TRBJ1-6; D might be TRBD1 (6 bases). From germline, CDR1 is LGHNA and CDR2 YNFKEQ. CDR3 size: 15 residues. V was cut by 0 bases and J by 10 bases, with 13 bases left in between. CDR3 in amino acids: CASSQDKGGKSPLHF. DNA of the CDR3: TGTGCCAGCAGCCAAGATAAGGGGGGGAAGTCACCCCTCCACTTT.

The chain links TRBV19 to TRBJ1-2; 9 bases fit TRBD1. The CDR3 is made up of 18 amino acids. The junction had 15 bases not matched to a gene; V was cut back by 7 bases and J by 0 bases. Germline CDR1 and CDR2: LNHDA and SQIVND (reference sequence). The CDR3 DNA is TGTGCCAGTACTTACTCTCCGGGACAGGGTAGAGCTAACTATGGCTACACCTTC. Encoded protein: CASTYSPGQGRANYGYTF.

The rearrangement uses TRBV6-6 and TRBJ2-7; 7 nucleotides align to TRBD1. Germline CDR1 and CDR2: MNHNY and SVGAGI (reference sequence). V gave up 3 bases and J gave up 5 bases; unmatched junction bases: 7. This CDR3 is built from 14 residues. DNA of the CDR3: TGTGCCAGCAGTTATCCGGACAGGCCCCACGAGCAGTACTTC. Translated, it gives CASSYPDRPHEQYF.

The V call is TRBV5-1, the J call TRBJ2-3; 9 bases map to TRBD2. The CDR3 runs to 15 residues. Per the germline V gene, CDR1 is SGHRS and CDR2 is YFSETQ. The trim removed 5 bases at V and 2 bases at J, leaving 6 bases unmatched. CDR3 in DNA: TGCGCCAGCAGTCGTAGCGGGGGTAACACAGATACGCAGTATTTT. Translating it yields CASSRSGGNTDTQYF. Complete variable domain (other parts from reference TRBV5-1 and TRBJ2-3): KAGVTQTPRYLIKTRGQQVTLSCSPISGHRSVSWYQQTPGQGLQFLFEYFSETQRNKGNFPGRFSGRQFSNSRSEMNVSTLELGDSALYLCASSRSGGNTDTQYFGPGTRLTVL.

The chain recombines TRBV28 with TRBJ2-7; 8 bases map to TRBD1. From germline, CDR1 is MDHEN and CDR2 SYDVKM. The CDR3 runs 17 residues. J lost 0 bases, V lost 2 bases, and 9 bases had no gene match. This CDR3 is CASSLGERTGNSYEQYF. The CDR3 nucleotides are TGTGCCAGCAGTTTAGGCGAAAGGACAGGGAACTCCTACGAGCAGTACTTC.

V is TRBV5-5 and J is TRBJ1-2, with 7 bases aligning to TRBD1. After removal of 3 bases from V and 0 bases from J, the junction contained 2 bases not matched to a gene. Per germline, CDR1 SGHKS and CDR2 YYEKEE (reference sequence). This CDR3 spans 14 amino acids. CDR3 amino acids: CASSSGTANYGYTF. CDR3 in DNA: TGTGCCAGCAGCTCCGGGACAGCTAACTATGGCTACACCTTC.

This clone appeared a single time. V and J are TRBV2 and TRBJ1-5, with D unresolved. Germline lookup yields CDR1 SNHLY and CDR2 FYNNEI. V lost 2 bases, J lost 3 bases, and 11 bases lay in between. This CDR3 is built from 15 residues. The chain's CDR3 is CASSEQQLLNQPQHF. The CDR3 bases are TGTGCCAGCAGTGAACAACAGCTGCTCAATCAGCCCCAGCATTTT.

This clone was recorded only once. The rearrangement joins TRBV18 to TRBJ2-2, with 9 bases aligning to TRBD2. V lost 10 bases to trimming and J lost 0 bases; unmatched junction nucleotides: 6. The germline V gene encodes CDR1 KGHSH and CDR2 LQKENI. CDR3 length: 15 residues. CDR3 nucleotide sequence: TGTGCCACGTCCCAGCGGGGGGCGAACACCGGGGAGCTGTTTTTT. It encodes CATSQRGANTGELFF.

The chain joins TRBV7-2 to TRBJ2-1, with 13 bases lining up with TRBD2. The CDR3 runs to 15 residues. Germline assignment: CDR1 SGHTA and CDR2 FQGNSA. Trimming removed 4 bases from V and 5 bases from J; junction bases left unmatched: 2. The CDR3 sequence: CASSSGLAGNNEQFF. The CDR3 nucleotides read TGTGCCAGCAGCTCGGGACTAGCGGGGAACAATGAGCAGTTCTTC. Drawing the rest from reference TRBV7-2 and TRBJ2-1, the complete variable domain is GAGVSQSPSNKVTEKGKDVELRCDPISGHTALYWYRQSLGQGLEFLIYFQGNSAPDKSGLPSDRFSAERTGGSVSTLTIQRTQQEDSAVYLCASSSGLAGNNEQFFGPGTRLTVL.

The chain combines TRBV6-1 with TRBJ1-5, with D unresolved. The germline V gene encodes CDR1 MNHNS and CDR2 SASEGT. The CDR3 is made up of 15 amino acids. V gave up 3 bases and J gave up 3 bases, with 12 bases separating them. CDR3 in amino acids: CASSEWLADNQPQHF. The CDR3 DNA reads as TGTGCCAGCAGTGAGTGGCTGGCAGACAATCAGCCCCAGCATTTT.